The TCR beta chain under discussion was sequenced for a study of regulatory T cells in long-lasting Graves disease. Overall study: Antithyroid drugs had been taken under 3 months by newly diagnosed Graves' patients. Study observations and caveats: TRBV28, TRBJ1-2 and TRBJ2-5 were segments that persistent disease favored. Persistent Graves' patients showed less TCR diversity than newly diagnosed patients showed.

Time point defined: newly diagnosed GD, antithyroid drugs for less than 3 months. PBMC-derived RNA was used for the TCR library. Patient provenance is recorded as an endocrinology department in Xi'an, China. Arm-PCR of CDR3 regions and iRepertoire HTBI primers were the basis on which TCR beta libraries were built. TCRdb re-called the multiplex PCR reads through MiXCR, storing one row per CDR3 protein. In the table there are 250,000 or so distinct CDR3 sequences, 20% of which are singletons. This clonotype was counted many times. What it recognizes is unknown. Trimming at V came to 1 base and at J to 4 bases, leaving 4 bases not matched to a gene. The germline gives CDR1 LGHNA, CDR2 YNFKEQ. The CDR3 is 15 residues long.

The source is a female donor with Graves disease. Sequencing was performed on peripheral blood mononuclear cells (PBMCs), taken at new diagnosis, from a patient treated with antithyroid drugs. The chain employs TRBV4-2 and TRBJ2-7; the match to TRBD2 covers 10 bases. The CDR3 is CASSQVASGSYEQYF. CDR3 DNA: TGTGCCAGCAGCCAAGTGGCTAGCGGGAGTTACGAGCAGTACTTC.